The clone carrying this T cell receptor (beta chain) has only a few counts. This CDR3 comprises 16 residues. CDR1 and CDR2 (germline): ENHRY, SYGVKD. V shed 10 bases and J shed 0 bases, with 16 bases lying between them. The study based diagnoses on clinical symptoms, serum thyroxine and TRAb, thyroid ultrasound and orbital computed tomography. This record belongs to a study of T cells in Graves' hyperthyroidism and ophthalmopathy. Looking at the study overall: Peripheral blood collection took place at initial diagnosis, before any treatment.

Amplification of TCR beta CDR3 regions was performed using RNA transcripts as template. The primer set for the first-round RT-PCR of the TCR CDR3 was HTBI. TCRdb reanalysed the multiplex PCR reads using MiXCR and keeps one entry per CDR3 protein. In the table there are 700,000 to 850,000 distinct CDR3 sequences, approximately 36% of which are singletons. The chain recombines TRBV10-3 with TRBJ2-6, with unresolved D. This TCR was recovered from a woman aged 35 to 49 with Graves' hyperthyroidism. The sample taken for sequencing was blood. DNA of the CDR3: TGTGCCAGCACACACGGCAGTCACTCTGGGGCCAACGTCCTGACTTTC. This gives the protein CASTHGSHSGANVLTF.